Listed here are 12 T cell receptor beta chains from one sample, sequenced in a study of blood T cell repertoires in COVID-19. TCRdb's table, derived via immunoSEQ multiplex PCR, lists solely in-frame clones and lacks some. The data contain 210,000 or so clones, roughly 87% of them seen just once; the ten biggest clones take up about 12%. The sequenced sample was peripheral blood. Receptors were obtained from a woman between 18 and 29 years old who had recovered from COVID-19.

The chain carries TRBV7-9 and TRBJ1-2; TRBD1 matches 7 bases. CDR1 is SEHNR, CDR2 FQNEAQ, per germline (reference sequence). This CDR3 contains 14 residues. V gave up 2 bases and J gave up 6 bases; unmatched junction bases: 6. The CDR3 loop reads CASSLSGGVNGYTF. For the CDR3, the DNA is TGTGCCAGCAGCTTATCAGGGGGAGTAAATGGCTACACCTTC.

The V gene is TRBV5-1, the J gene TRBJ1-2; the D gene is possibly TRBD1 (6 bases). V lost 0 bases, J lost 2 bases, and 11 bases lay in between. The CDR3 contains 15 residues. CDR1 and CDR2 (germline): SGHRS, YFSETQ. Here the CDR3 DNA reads TGCGCCAGCAGCTTGGAAGGGGGTCCCAACTATGGCTACACCTTC. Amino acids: CASSLEGGPNYGYTF.

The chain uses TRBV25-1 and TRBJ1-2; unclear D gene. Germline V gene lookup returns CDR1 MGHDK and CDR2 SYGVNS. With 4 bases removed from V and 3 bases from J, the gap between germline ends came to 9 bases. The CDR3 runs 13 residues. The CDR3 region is CASSGTDYYGYTF. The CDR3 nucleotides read TGTGCCAGCAGTGGAACAGATTACTATGGCTACACCTTC.

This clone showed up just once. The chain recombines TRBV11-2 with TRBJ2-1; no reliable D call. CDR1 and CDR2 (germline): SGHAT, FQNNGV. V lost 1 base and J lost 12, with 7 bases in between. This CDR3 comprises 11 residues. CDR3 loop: CASSLGAWQFF. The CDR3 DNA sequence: TGTGCCAGCAGCTTAGGAGCGTGGCAGTTCTTC.

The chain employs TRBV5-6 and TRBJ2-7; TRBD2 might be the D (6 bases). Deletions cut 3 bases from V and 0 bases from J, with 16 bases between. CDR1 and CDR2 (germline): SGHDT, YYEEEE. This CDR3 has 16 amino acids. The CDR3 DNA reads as TGTGCCAGCAGCTCAATTGGGGGGAGTTCCTCCTACGAGCAGTACTTC. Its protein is CASSSIGGSSSYEQYF.

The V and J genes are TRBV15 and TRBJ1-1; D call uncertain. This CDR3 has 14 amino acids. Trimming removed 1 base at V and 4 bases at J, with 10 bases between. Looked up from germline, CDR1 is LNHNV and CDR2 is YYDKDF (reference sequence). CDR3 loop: CATSRVRVGTEAFF. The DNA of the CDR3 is TGTGCCACCAGCAGAGTGAGGGTTGGCACTGAAGCTTTCTTT.

The CDR3 DNA is TGTGCCAGCAGCTTGGGACTAGCGGGAGTTGTTGAGCAGTTCTTC. This gives the protein CASSLGLAGVVEQFF. The chain employs TRBV7-3 and TRBJ2-1; 14 bases are a match to TRBD2. The CDR3 is 15 residues long. The V gene end was trimmed by 3 bases and the J gene end by 9 bases; junction bases not matched to a gene: 4. The germline V gene has CDR1 SGHTA and CDR2 FQGTGA.

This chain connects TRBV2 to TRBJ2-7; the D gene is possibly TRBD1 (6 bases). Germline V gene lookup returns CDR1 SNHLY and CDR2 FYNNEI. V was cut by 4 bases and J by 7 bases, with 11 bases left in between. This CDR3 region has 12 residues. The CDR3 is CASSADRNEQYF. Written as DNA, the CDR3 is TGTGCCAGCAGTGCGGACAGAAATGAGCAGTACTTC.

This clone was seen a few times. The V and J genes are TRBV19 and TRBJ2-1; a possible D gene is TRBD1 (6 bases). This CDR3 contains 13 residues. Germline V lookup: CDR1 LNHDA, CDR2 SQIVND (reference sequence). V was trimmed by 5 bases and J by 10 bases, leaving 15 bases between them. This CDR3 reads CASSVRQGSEQFF. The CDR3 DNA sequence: TGTGCCAGTAGTGTAAGGCAGGGGAGCGAGCAGTTCTTC.

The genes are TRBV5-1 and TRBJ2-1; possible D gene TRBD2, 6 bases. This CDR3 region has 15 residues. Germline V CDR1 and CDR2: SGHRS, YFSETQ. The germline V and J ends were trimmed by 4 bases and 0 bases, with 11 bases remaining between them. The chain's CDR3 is CASSRLANSYNEQFF. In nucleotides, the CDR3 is TGCGCCAGCAGCCGGCTAGCGAACTCCTACAATGAGCAGTTCTTC.

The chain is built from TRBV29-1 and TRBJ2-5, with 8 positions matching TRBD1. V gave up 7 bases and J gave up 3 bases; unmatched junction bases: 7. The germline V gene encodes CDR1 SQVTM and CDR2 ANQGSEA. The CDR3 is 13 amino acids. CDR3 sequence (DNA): TGCAGCGGCCGGACAGGGTACGAAGAGACCCAGTACTTC. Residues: CSGRTGYEETQYF.

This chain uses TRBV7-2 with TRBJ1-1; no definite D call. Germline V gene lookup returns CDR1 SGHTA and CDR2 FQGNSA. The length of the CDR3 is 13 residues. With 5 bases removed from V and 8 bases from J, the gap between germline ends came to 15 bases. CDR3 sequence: CASSRTPLGEAFF. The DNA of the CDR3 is TGTGCCAGCAGCCGTACTCCCCTCGGGGAAGCTTTCTTT.